This is a list of T cell receptor beta chains from one sample in a study of shared clonotypes between healthy human individuals. The assay was immunoSEQ multiplex PCR, and TCRdb's table has in-frame clones only and misses some. The sample includes about 1.1 million clones, 78% seen only once; the top ten take 0.5% to 0.65%. Material: memory CD4+ T cells from PBMCs. The receptors were gathered from a man aged 18 to 29 in good health. Some clones in this sample may be carry-over from other donors' samples. CDR3s include the opening cysteine and the closing phenylalanine or tryptophan. The D gene is left open where the match is weak. The listing skips clone size in some rows; elsewhere it reads once, few, many or a size class.

.	TRBV10-1	TRBJ2-3	.	CASSETETVTDTQYF	TGCGCCAGCAGTGAGACAGAAACGGTCACAGATACGCAGTATTTT
.	TRBV5-6	TRBJ2-7	.	CASSPGPTYEQYF	TGTGCCAGCAGCCCAGGCCCAACCTACGAGCAGTACTTC
TRBD1	TRBV2	TRBJ1-2	few	CASSRDRGLYTF	TGTGCCAGCAGCAGGGACAGGGGCTTGTACACCTTC
.	TRBV6-1	TRBJ1-2	.	CASSEGGLYGYTF	TGTGCCAGCAGTGAGGGGGGGCTCTATGGCTACACCTTC
TRBD2	TRBV11-2	TRBJ2-4	.	CASSQPPGLASSPYF	TGTGCCAGCAGCCAACCTCCGGGACTAGCAAGTTCTCCGTACTTC
.	TRBV19	TRBJ2-7	.	CARLGPYEQYF	TGTGCCAGACTTGGCCCCTACGAGCAGTACTTC
.	TRBV2	TRBJ2-7	.	CASSEKQASSYEQYF	TGTGCCAGCAGTGAAAAACAGGCAAGCTCCTACGAGCAGTACTTC
.	TRBV30	TRBJ1-1	few	CAWSHGNRMNTEAFF	TGTGCCTGGAGCCACGGGAACAGGATGAACACTGAAGCTTTCTTT
.	TRBV18	TRBJ2-2	.	CASSPPGTGELFF	TGTGCCAGCTCACCACCGGGGACCGGGGAGCTGTTTTTT
TRBD2	TRBV5-1	TRBJ2-1	.	CASSFSGDNEQFF	TGCGCCAGCAGTTTTAGCGGGGACAATGAGCAGTTCTTC
.	TRBV4-1	TRBJ1-1	.	CASSQDIRQPEAFF	TGCGCCAGCAGCCAAGATATACGGCAGCCTGAAGCTTTCTTT
TRBD1	TRBV7-2	TRBJ1-5	.	CASSLVGTGGNQPQHF	TGTGCCAGCAGCTTAGTTGGGACAGGGGGCAATCAGCCCCAGCATTTT
.	TRBV2	TRBJ1-5	.	CASSAADSLMQHF	TGTGCCAGCAGTGCAGCAGATTCCCTAATGCAGCATTTT
.	TRBV7-9	TRBJ1-1	few	CASSLAGSGLQAFF	TGTGCCAGCAGCTTAGCCGGGTCGGGACTCCAAGCTTTCTTT
.	TRBV2	TRBJ1-1	once	CASSGGIDTEAFF	TGTGCCAGCAGTGGAGGCATCGACACTGAAGCTTTCTTT
.	TRBV28	TRBJ1-1	.	CASRNKNTEAFF	TGTGCCAGCAGAAACAAGAACACTGAAGCTTTCTTT
.	TRBV6-1	TRBJ1-2	.	CASSESGRGAYGYTF	TGTGCCAGCAGTGAATCCGGCAGGGGAGCGTATGGCTACACCTTC
.	TRBV5-1	TRBJ2-3	.	CASSWEAPTGTQYF	TGCGCCAGCAGCTGGGAGGCGCCGACGGGTACGCAGTATTTT
.	TRBV6-1	TRBJ1-5	.	CASSEHRSQHF	TGTGCCAGCAGTGAACACAGGTCTCAGCATTTT
TRBD2	TRBV7-3	TRBJ2-1	.	CASSLKPAGVDNEQFF	TGTGCCAGCAGCTTAAAGCCAGCGGGAGTAGACAATGAGCAGTTCTTC
.	TRBV7-2	TRBJ2-1	.	CASSLALTNYNEQFF	TGTGCCAGCAGCTTAGCGCTAACTAACTACAATGAGCAGTTCTTC
.	TRBV28	TRBJ1-5	few	CASNDLRNQPQHF	TGTGCCAGCAACGATCTCAGAAATCAGCCCCAGCATTTT
.	TRBV7-9	TRBJ2-3	once	CASSSLGAHTDTQYF	TGTGCCAGCAGCTCGCTAGGAGCACACACAGATACGCAGTATTTT
TRBD2	TRBV5-1	TRBJ2-2	.	CASSSGGRARTGELFF	TGCGCCAGCAGCTCAGGCGGGAGGGCCAGGACCGGGGAGCTGTTTTTT
TRBD1	TRBV28	TRBJ2-4	.	CATKESQGAGGIQYF	TGTGCCACCAAGGAGAGTCAGGGGGCTGGGGGCATTCAGTACTTC
.	TRBV5-1	TRBJ1-1	.	CASRESFGTEAFF	TGCGCCAGCAGGGAGTCTTTTGGAACTGAAGCTTTCTTT
TRBD1	TRBV6-1	TRBJ1-2	.	CASSEGQGRRYGYTF	TGTGCCAGCAGTGAAGGACAGGGAAGGAGGTATGGCTACACCTTC
.	TRBV5-1	TRBJ2-6	.	CASSPLATSGANVLTF	TGCGCCAGCAGCCCCCTCGCTACCAGCGGGGCCAACGTCCTGACTTTC
.	TRBV28	TRBJ1-2	once	CASSFVPRYGYTF	TGTGCCAGCAGTTTTGTGCCCCGCTATGGCTACACCTTC